The TCR beta chain under discussion was sequenced for a study of blood T cell repertoires in COVID-19. Study-level information: PBMCs, B-cell-depleted T cells, or T cells were the source of the cDNA or gDNA that made up the material.

Assignment of participants to cohorts was predicated upon participant-reported clinical history. The authors' processing: Reference gene primers were amplified, and this amplification served to estimate nucleated cell counts. TCRdb keeps only in-frame clones here, not all; method: immunoSEQ multiplex PCR. The V and J calls and clone size come from that table; D and trimming were worked out from the DNA. The sample has hundreds of thousands of clones; nearly 90% are singletons. Germline CDR1 reads SEHNR; CDR2 reads FQNEAQ (reference sequence). This CDR3 comprises 14 residues. Unmatched junction bases numbered 6, after V lost 5 bases and J lost 3 bases.

Sequencing input: PBMCs or T cells enriched from blood (not recorded which). The chain combines TRBV7-9 with TRBJ1-1; 7 bases fit TRBD1. The sequence was obtained from a woman younger than 35 with acute COVID-19. The CDR3 DNA is TGTGCCAGCAGCCCAAATACAGGGGACACTGAAGCTTTCTTT. As protein: CASSPNTGDTEAFF.